These 7 T cell receptor beta chains were all obtained from the same sample, sequenced in a study of blood T cell repertoires in COVID-19 (TCRdb year 2020). Preparation of the library involved the immunoSEQ multiplex PCR assay. Held by TCRdb, this immuneACCESS table contains in-frame sequences only and omits some clones. Under half of the omission traces to an unresolved V gene where checked; the cause of the rest is unknown. This sample gives 55,000 to 75,000 clones in total; around 80% of them show up just once. Approximately 15% of the sample comes from the top ten. The sequenced sample consisted of peripheral blood. The receptors were sampled from a man older than 75 with acute or convalescent COVID-19.

The rearrangement links TRBV2 to TRBJ1-6; 9 bases fit TRBD1. Germline CDR1 SNHLY, CDR2 FYNNEI. The CDR3 is 16 amino acids. V was pared by 2 bases and J by 10 bases, with 9 bases of the junction left unmatched. CDR3 sequence: CASSEPLGQGQSPLHF. CDR3 DNA sequence: TGTGCCAGCAGTGAACCTTTAGGACAGGGGCAATCACCCCTCCACTTT.

The chain joins TRBV28 to TRBJ2-7; D remains ambiguous. The CDR3 consists of 12 residues. Trimming cost V 0 bases and J 4 bases, with 4 bases left between them. Germline V gene lookup returns CDR1 MDHEN and CDR2 SYDVKM. The CDR3 sequence: CASSLWTYEQYF. CDR3 DNA: TGTGCCAGCAGTTTATGGACTTACGAGCAGTACTTC. The variable domain in full, with the rest retrieved from reference TRBV28 and TRBJ2-7, is DVKVTQSSRYLVKRTGEKVFLECVQDMDHENMFWYRQDPGLGLRLIYFSYDVKMKEKGDIPEGYSVSREKKERFSLILESASTNQTSMYLCASSLWTYEQYFGPGTRLTVT.

The V gene is TRBV3-1 (or the pseudogene TRBV3-2), the J gene TRBJ2-2; D not certain. V was trimmed by 7 bases and J by 7 bases, leaving 16 bases between them. In germline, CDR1 is LGHDT, CDR2 YNNKEL (reference sequence). CDR3 length: 14 residues. CDR3 residues: CASTPGRYGGELFF. The DNA of the CDR3 is TGTGCCAGCACCCCAGGCAGGTATGGCGGGGAGCTGTTTTTT.

V usage is TRBV18 and J usage is TRBJ2-2, with unresolved D. Germline assignment: CDR1 KGHSH and CDR2 LQKENI. Trimming took 0 bases from V and 9 from J, leaving 11 bases between them. The CDR3 runs 14 residues. In nucleotides, the CDR3 is TGTGCCAGCTCACCACCTGGGCGTACCAGGGAGCTGTTTTTT. Protein product: CASSPPGRTRELFF.

The chain is built from TRBV30 and TRBJ2-1; TRBD2 might be the D (5 bases). V was pared by 3 bases and J by 3 bases, with 9 bases between. The CDR3 extends over 13 amino acids. Germline V gives CDR1 GTSNPN, CDR2 SVGIG (reference sequence). The CDR3 DNA follows: TGTGCCTGGAGGTCCGGGGTCTACAATGAGCAGTTCTTC. Its protein is CAWRSGVYNEQFF.

The chain has TRBV12-3 or TRBV12-4 and TRBJ2-1; D possibly corresponds to TRBD1 (6 bases). The CDR3 has 13 amino acids. V dropped 3 bases and J dropped 4 bases, with 7 bases sitting between them. The CDR3 region is CASSFGQYNEQFF. The DNA of the CDR3 is TGTGCCAGCAGTTTCGGACAGTACAATGAGCAGTTCTTC.

The chain is built from TRBV7-2 and TRBJ2-7; tentatively, D is TRBD2 (6 bases). The germline CDR1 and CDR2 sequences are SGHTA and FQGNSA. With 0 bases removed from V and 6 bases from J, the gap between germline ends came to 15 bases. The CDR3 is 15 residues long. The CDR3 DNA reads TGTGCCAGCAGCTTAGCGTACGGGGGAATCGGCGAGCAGTACTTC. It specifies CASSLAYGGIGEQYF.